The 2 T cell receptor beta chains in this list originate from one sample, sequenced in a study of CD8 T cells in Susac syndrome. RNA amounts of roughly 0.5 to 1 ug underwent reverse transcription with random hexamers. TCRdb used MiXCR to reprocess the immunoSEQ multiplex PCR reads, holding one entry per CDR3 protein. The sample yields hundreds of thousands of distinct CDR3 sequences, roughly 95% seen once. Sequences were obtained from CD4+ T cells from PBMCs. Receptor source: a human donor with Susac syndrome.

V and J are TRBV20-1 and TRBJ2-3; TRBD2 matches at 11 bases. Germline V gene lookup returns CDR1 DFQATT and CDR2 SNEGSKA (reference sequence). Trimming took 4 bases from V and 0 from J; bases not matched to a gene: 0. CDR3 length: 14 amino acids. In nucleotides, the CDR3 is TGCAGTGCTACTAGCGGGAGGAGCACAGATACGCAGTATTTT. Translated: CSATSGRSTDTQYF.

The chain has TRBV30 and TRBJ1-5; 8 bases match TRBD1. The V and J ends lost 2 bases and 6 bases, in that order; junction bases with no gene match: 3. Germline V lookup: CDR1 GTSNPN, CDR2 SVGIG (reference sequence). CDR3 length: 13 amino acids. CDR3: CAWSLRGPQPQHF. CDR3 nucleotide sequence: TGTGCCTGGAGTCTCAGGGGGCCTCAGCCCCAGCATTTT.